This T cell receptor (beta chain) stems from a study of blood T cell repertoires in COVID-19. Study as a whole: Spain, Italy and the United States supplied samples that represented acute and convalescent COVID-19. T cells, B-cell-depleted T cells, or PBMCs provided the cDNA or gDNA that served as material.

This CDR3 is built from 15 residues. Germline V gene lookup returns CDR1 MNHEY and CDR2 SVGAGI. After removal of 6 bases from V and 5 bases from J, the junction contained 4 bases not matched to a gene. Per the original data handling: Nucleated cell counts were estimated from reference gene primer amplification. Clones were read by immunoSEQ multiplex PCR, and TCRdb kept only the in-frame ones, dropping some. Clonal size and the V and J genes are those of that table, whereas D and trimming came from the DNA. Of approximately 180,000 clones in the sample, around 85% were seen once. This sequence was found in a man aged 55-75 years with acute or convalescent COVID-19. The sequencing sample was made of peripheral blood. The chain recombines TRBV6-5 with TRBJ2-5; 15 positions agree with TRBD2. In DNA, the CDR3 is TGTGCCAGCAGGGCCGGGACTAGCGGGGGGGAGACCCAGTACTTC. The encoded protein is CASRAGTSGGETQYF.